This T cell receptor (beta chain) was sequenced during a study of blood T cells in healthy people across ages. Study at large: The template switching approach captured approximately one barcoded beta molecule for every two T cells. General study findings and limits: Unsorted PBMC input precluded a conclusive naive versus antigen-experienced comparison. Donor CMV status was unknown, possibly confounding expanded clonotype changes.

Each sample used at least 7 million PBMCs. Together with a sample-barcoded 5' primer, a J-beta primer mix was included in a second PCR lasting about 6 to 12 cycles. TCRdb fed the 5' RACE reads into MiXCR, producing one record per CDR3 protein. The table lists around 320,000 distinct CDR3 sequences, roughly 27% of them singletons. About this clonotype: Its antigen remains unidentified.

This TCR derives from a woman aged 70 to 79 in good health. Sample: blood.

DNA of the CDR3: TGTGCCAGCAGTGCCCCAAAGGTAGCCAACAATGAGCAGTTCTTC. Amino acids: CASSAPKVANNEQFF. The chain couples TRBV12-3 or TRBV12-4 to TRBJ2-1; D not resolved. V dropped 5 bases and J dropped 5 bases, with 16 bases sitting between them. The CDR3 has 15 amino acids.